This TCR beta chain was identified during a study of post-analysis software for immune sequencing data. Whole-study results and caveats: When patients were compared with controls, four or five TRBV segments were more frequent, TRBV5-6, TRBV5-1 and TRBV20-1 among them.

The CDR3 length is 15 residues. The germline V and J ends were trimmed by 4 bases and 8 bases, with 17 bases remaining between them. The V gene's germline CDR1 is LNHNV and CDR2 YYDKDF (reference sequence). Only a few counts were recorded for this clonotype. What it recognizes is unknown. The TCR beta cDNA libraries contained unique molecular identifiers. TCRdb re-analysed the PCR reads in MiXCR, keeping a single row per CDR3 protein. The data contain about 540,000 distinct CDR3 sequences, approximately 31% of them singletons. The chain has TRBV15 and TRBJ1-4, with D unclear. The specimen sequenced was blood. The clonotype was recovered from a girl aged 2 to 17 with multiple sclerosis. Here the CDR3 reads CATSTNRGIGEKLFF. The CDR3 coding sequence is TGTGCCACCAGCACGAACCGGGGTATTGGGGAAAAACTGTTTTTT.